This T cell receptor (beta chain) was sequenced for a study of T cell responses to AZD1222 COVID-19 vaccine. Broader study findings: Among spike-specific TCRs, nearly half reportedly target unmutated variant regions.

To note about this clone: Its antigen is as yet unknown.

Between the trimmed V and J ends, which lost 8 bases and 2 bases, there was a span of 19 bases. This CDR3 has 15 residues. Looked up from germline, CDR1 is MDHEN and CDR2 is SYDVKM. Sequenced by immunoSEQ multiplex PCR; TCRdb stores in-frame clones only, minus some. The sample has some 190,000 clones, approximately 94% seen once. The chain has TRBV28 and TRBJ2-7, with D possibly TRBD1 on 5 matching bases. The clonotype comes from an adult who received the MenACWY meningococcal vaccine as a control. Source: peripheral blood, taken 28 days after the second dose of the MenACWY control vaccine. CDR3 coding DNA: TGTGCCAGCGGTAAAGGAACAGGATGGCCCTACGAGCAGTACTTC. Encoded protein: CASGKGTGWPYEQYF.